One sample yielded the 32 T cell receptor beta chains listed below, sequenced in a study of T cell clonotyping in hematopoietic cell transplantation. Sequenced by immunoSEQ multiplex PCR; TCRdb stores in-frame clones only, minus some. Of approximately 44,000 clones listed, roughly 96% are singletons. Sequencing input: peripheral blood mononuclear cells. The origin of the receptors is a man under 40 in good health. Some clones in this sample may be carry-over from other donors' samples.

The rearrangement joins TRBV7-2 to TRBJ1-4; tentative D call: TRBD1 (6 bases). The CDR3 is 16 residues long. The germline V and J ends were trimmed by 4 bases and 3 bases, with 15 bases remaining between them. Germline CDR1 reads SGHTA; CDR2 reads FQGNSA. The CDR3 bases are TGTGCCAGCAGCTCCGCTGGGCGGACAGCTAATGAAAAACTGTTTTTT. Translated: CASSSAGRTANEKLFF.

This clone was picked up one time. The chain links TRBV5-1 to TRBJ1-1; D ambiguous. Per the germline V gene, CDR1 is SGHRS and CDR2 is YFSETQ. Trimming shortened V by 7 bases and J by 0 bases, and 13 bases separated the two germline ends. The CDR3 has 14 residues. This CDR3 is CASGLGFMNTEAFF. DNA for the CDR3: TGCGCCAGCGGATTAGGATTTATGAACACTGAAGCTTTCTTT.

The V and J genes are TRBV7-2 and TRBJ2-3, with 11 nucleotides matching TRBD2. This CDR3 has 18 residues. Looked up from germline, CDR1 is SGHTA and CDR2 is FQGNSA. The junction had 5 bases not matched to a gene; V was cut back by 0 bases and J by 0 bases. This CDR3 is CASSLAGLAGGSTDTQYF. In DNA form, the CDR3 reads TGTGCCAGCAGCTTAGCGGGGCTAGCGGGGGGCAGCACAGATACGCAGTATTTT.

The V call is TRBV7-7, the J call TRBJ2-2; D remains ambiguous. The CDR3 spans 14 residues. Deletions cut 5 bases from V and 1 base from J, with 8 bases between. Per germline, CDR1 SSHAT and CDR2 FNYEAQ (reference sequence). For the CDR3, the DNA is TGTGCCAGCAGCGTAAACATGAACACCGGGGAGCTGTTTTTT. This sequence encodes CASSVNMNTGELFF. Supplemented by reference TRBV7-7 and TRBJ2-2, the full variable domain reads GAGVSQSPRYKVTKRGQDVTLRCDPISSHATLYWYQQALGQGPEFLTYFNYEAQPDKSGLPSDRFSAERPEGSISTLTIQRTEQRDSAMYRCASSVNMNTGELFFGEGSRLTVL.

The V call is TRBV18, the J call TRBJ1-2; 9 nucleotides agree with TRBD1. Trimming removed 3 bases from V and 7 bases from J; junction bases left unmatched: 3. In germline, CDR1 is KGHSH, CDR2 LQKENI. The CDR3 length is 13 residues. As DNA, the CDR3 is TGTGCCAGCTCACCGGGACAGGGTGGTGGCTACACCTTC. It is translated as CASSPGQGGGYTF.

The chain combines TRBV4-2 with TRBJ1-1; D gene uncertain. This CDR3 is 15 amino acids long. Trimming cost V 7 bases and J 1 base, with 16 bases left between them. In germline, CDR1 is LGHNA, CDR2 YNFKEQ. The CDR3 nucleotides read TGTGCCAGCACCCTAGCTGACTCTCAGAACACTGAAGCTTTCTTT. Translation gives CASTLADSQNTEAFF.

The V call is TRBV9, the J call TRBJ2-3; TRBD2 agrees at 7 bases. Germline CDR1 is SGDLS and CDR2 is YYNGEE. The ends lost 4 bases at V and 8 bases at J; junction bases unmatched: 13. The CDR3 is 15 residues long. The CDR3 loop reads CASSPSGNEGSTQYF. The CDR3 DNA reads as TGTGCCAGCAGCCCTAGCGGCAATGAGGGGAGTACGCAGTATTTT.

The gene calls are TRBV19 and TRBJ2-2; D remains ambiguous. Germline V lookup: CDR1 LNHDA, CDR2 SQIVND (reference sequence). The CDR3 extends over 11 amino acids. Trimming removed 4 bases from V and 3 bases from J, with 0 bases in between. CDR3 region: CASSNTGELFF. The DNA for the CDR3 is TGTGCCAGTAGTAACACCGGGGAGCTGTTTTTT.

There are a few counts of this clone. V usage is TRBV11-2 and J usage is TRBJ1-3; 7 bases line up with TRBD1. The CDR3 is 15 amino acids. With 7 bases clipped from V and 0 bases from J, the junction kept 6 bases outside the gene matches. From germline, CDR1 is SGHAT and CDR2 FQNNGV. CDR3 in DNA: TGTGCCAGCACCAGGGGGGCCAACTCTGGAAACACCATATATTTT. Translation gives CASTRGANSGNTIYF.

The CDR3 DNA sequence: TGTGCCAGCAGGGAATGGTCTGGGGCCAACGTCCTGACTTTC. It codes for CASREWSGANVLTF. The chain couples TRBV11-2 to TRBJ2-6; D call uncertain. Trimming pared 6 bases from V and 1 base from J, leaving 7 bases between. The germline V gene has CDR1 SGHAT and CDR2 FQNNGV. The CDR3 loop spans 14 amino acids.

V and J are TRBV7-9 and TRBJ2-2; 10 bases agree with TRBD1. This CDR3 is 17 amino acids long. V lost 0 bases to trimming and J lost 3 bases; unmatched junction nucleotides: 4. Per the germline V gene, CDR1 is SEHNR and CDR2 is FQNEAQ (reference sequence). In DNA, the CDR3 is TGTGCCAGCAGCTTAGCCCAGGGACAGGGGCACACCGGGGAGCTGTTTTTT. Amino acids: CASSLAQGQGHTGELFF.

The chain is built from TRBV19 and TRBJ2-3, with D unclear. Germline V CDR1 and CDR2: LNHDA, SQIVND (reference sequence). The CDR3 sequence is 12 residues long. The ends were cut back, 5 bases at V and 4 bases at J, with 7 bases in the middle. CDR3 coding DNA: TGTGCCAGTAGTTCGTCGGCAGATACGCAGTATTTT. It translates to CASSSSADTQYF.

CDR3 protein: CASSQTPVNTEAFF. CDR3 in DNA: TGCGCCAGCAGTCAGACTCCAGTGAACACTGAAGCTTTCTTT. The chain links TRBV4-1 to TRBJ1-1; D not resolved. Germline loops: CDR1 MGHRA, CDR2 YSYEKL. The germline V and J ends were trimmed by 6 bases and 0 bases, with 11 bases remaining between them. The CDR3 is 14 residues long.

CDR3 DNA: TGTGCCAGCAGCCCGGGGGGGCACAGCTATGGCTACACCTTC. Translated: CASSPGGHSYGYTF. J is TRBJ1-2 and V is TRBV7-9, with a tentative D call TRBD1 (6 bases). The CDR3 extends over 14 amino acids. V dropped 5 bases and J dropped 4 bases, with 14 bases sitting between them. Germline CDR1 and CDR2: SEHNR and FQNEAQ (reference sequence).

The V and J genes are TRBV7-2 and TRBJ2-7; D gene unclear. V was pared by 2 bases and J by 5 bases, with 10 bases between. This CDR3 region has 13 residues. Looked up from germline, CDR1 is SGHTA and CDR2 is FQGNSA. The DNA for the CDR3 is TGTGCCAGCAGCTTATTGTCCGTCCACGAGCAGTACTTC. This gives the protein CASSLLSVHEQYF.

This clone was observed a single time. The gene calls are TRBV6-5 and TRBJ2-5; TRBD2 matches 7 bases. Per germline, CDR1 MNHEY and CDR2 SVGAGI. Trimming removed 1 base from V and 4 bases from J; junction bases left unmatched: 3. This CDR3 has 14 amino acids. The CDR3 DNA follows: TGTGCCAGCAGTTACTACGGCGGGGGAGAGACCCAGTACTTC. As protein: CASSYYGGGETQYF.

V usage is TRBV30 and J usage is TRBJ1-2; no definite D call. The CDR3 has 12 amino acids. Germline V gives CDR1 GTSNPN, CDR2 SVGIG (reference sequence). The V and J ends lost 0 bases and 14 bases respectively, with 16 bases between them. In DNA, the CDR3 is TGTGCCTGGAGTGTGGGCCAGCACTTCGAAACCTTC. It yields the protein CAWSVGQHFETF.

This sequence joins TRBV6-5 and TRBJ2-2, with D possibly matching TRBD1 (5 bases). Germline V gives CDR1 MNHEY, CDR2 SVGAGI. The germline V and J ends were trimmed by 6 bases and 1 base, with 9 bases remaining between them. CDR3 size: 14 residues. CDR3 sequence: CASSPRGNTGELFF. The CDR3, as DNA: TGTGCCAGCAGCCCAAGGGGGAACACCGGGGAGCTGTTTTTT.

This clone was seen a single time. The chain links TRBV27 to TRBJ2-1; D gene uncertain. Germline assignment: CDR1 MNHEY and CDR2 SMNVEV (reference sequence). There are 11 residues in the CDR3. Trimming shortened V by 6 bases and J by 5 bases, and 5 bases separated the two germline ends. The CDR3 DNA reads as TGTGCCAGCAGGACCCACAATGAGCAGTTCTTC. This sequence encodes CASRTHNEQFF.

The CDR3 here is CAAARAGKTGELFF. The DNA for the CDR3 is TGTGCCGCCGCCAGGGCTGGTAAAACCGGGGAGCTGTTTTTT. The chain carries TRBV7-9 and TRBJ2-2; possible D gene TRBD1, 5 bases. V was clipped by 11 bases and J by 5 bases, with 18 bases between them. Per germline, CDR1 SEHNR and CDR2 FQNEAQ (reference sequence). This CDR3 has 14 amino acids.

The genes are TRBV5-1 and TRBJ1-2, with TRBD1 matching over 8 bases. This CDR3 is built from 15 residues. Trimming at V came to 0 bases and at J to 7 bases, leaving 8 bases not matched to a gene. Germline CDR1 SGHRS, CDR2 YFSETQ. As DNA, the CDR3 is TGCGCCAGCAGCTTGGGTGGGACAGGACCGGCTGGCTACACCTTC. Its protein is CASSLGGTGPAGYTF.

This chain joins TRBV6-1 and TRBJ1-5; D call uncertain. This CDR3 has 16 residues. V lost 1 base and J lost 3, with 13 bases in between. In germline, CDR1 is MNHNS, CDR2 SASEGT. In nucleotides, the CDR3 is TGTGCCAGCAGTGAAGATCTTGGCAGCCCCAATCAGCCCCAGCATTTT. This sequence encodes CASSEDLGSPNQPQHF.

The CDR3 nucleotides are TGTGCCAGCAGCGATGATACCACCTCTGGAAACACCATATATTTT. This encodes CASSDDTTSGNTIYF. V gene TRBV9 combines with J gene TRBJ1-3; D not certain. V gave up 3 bases and J gave up 0 bases, with 10 bases separating them. The CDR3 contains 15 residues. Looked up from germline, CDR1 is SGDLS and CDR2 is YYNGEE. The full variable domain, rest sourced from reference TRBV9 and TRBJ1-3, is DSGVTQTPKHLITATGQRVTLRCSPRSGDLSVYWYQQSLDQGLQFLIQYYNGEERAKGNILERFSAQQFPDLHSELNLSSLELGDSALYFCASSDDTTSGNTIYFGEGSWLTVV.

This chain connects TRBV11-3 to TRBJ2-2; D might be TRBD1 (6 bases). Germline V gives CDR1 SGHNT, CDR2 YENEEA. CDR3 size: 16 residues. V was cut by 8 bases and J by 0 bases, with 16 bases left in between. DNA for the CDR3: TGTGCCAGCGAAGACACGAACAGGGCGAACACCGGGGAGCTGTTTTTT. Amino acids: CASEDTNRANTGELFF.

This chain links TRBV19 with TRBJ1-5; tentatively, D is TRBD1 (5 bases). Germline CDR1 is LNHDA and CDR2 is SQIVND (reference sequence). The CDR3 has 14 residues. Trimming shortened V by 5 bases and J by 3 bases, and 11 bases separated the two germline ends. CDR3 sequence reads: CASSLGGFNQPQHF. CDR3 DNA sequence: TGTGCCAGTAGTCTGGGGGGTTTCAATCAGCCCCAGCATTTT.

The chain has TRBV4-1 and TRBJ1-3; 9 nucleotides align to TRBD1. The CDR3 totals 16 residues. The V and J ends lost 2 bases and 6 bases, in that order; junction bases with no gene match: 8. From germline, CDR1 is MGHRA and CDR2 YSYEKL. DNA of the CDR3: TGCGCCAGCAGCCAACCACCAGGGACAGGGCTAAACACCATATATTTT. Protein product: CASSQPPGTGLNTIYF.

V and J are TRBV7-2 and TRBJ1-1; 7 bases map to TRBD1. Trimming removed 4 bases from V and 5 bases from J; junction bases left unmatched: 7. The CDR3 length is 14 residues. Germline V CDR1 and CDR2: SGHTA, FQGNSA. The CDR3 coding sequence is TGTGCCAGCAGCTCGACAGGGAGAGGAACTGAAGCTTTCTTT. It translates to CASSSTGRGTEAFF.

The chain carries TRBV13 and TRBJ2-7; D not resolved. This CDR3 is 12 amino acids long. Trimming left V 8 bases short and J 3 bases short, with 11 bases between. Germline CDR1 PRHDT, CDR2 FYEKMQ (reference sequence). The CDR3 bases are TGTGCCAGCTCCCGGACGGACTACGAGCAGTACTTC. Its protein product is CASSRTDYEQYF.

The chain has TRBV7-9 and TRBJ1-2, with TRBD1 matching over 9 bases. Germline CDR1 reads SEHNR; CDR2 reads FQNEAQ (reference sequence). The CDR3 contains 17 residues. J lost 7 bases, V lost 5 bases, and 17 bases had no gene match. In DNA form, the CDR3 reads TGTGCCAGCAGCAAGGGACAGGGAGTCGGAGTTTCGAGTGGCTACACCTTC. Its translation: CASSKGQGVGVSSGYTF.

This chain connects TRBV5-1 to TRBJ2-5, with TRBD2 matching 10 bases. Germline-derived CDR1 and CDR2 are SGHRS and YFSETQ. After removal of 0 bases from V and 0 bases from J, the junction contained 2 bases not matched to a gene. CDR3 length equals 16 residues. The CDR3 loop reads CASSLVSGGYQETQYF. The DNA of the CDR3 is TGCGCCAGCAGCTTGGTTAGCGGGGGGTACCAAGAGACCCAGTACTTC.

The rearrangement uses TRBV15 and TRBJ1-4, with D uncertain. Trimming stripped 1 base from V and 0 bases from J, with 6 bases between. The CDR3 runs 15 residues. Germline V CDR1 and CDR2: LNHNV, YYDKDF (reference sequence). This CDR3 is CATSRAATTNEKLFF. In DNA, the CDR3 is TGTGCCACCAGCAGAGCAGCAACAACTAATGAAAAACTGTTTTTT.

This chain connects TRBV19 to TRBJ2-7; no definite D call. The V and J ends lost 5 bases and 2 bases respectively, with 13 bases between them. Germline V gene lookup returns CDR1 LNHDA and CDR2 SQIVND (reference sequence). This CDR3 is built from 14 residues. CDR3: CASSPRTAAYEQYF. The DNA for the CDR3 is TGTGCCAGTAGTCCCAGGACGGCGGCCTACGAGCAGTACTTC. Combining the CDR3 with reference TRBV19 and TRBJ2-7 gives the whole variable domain DGGITQSPKYLFRKEGQNVTLSCEQNLNHDAMYWYRQDPGQGLRLIYYSQIVNDFQKGDIAEGYSVSREKKESFPLTVTSAQKNPTAFYLCASSPRTAAYEQYFGPGTRLTVT.